Reported below is one T cell receptor (beta chain). TCRdb itself ran the PCR reads through MiXCR, one entry per CDR3 protein. The table records 10,000 to 15,000 distinct CDR3 sequences, less than 60% of them present only once. The data stem from a study of CD4 and CD8 cells across lung adenocarcinoma regions. V gave up 3 bases and J gave up 7 bases, with 7 bases separating them. CDR3 length: 12 amino acids. Germline-derived CDR1 and CDR2 are SGHDN and FVKESK. Localized lung adenocarcinoma, a non-small cell lung cancer, affected the donors. Sequencing input: CD8+ T cells from the margin of a lung tumor. The chain combines TRBV14 with TRBJ2-4; D call uncertain. The receptor was isolated from a female donor with lung adenocarcinoma. The CD4 and CD8 labels of this study may be unreliable. CDR3 protein: CASSQRGNIQYF. DNA for the CDR3: TGTGCCAGCAGCCAGAGAGGCAACATTCAGTACTTC.